Listed below are T cell receptor beta chains from one sample, sequenced in a study of OX40 agonist ivuxolimab in advanced cancers. The repertoire was sequenced with immunoSEQ multiplex PCR; TCRdb's copy has only in-frame clones and lacks some. In the table there are fewer than 6,000 clones, about two thirds of which are singletons. The starting material was CD4+ or CD8+ T cells sorted from blood, obtained in a trial of the OX40 agonist ivuxolimab. The receptor set was obtained from an adult with an advanced solid tumor such as melanoma, head and neck, liver or kidney cancer. Each CDR3 is given with its conserved first and last residue. A D gene is named only where the DNA matches it firmly. The size field is filled for only some rows; it gives once, few, many or a size class.

TRBJ2-5	.	TRBV4-1	.	CASSQATGRETQYF	TGCGCCAGCAGCCAGGCGACAGGGAGGGAGACCCAGTACTTC
TRBJ2-3	.	TRBV25-1	TRBD1	CASSYGQGASDTQYF	TGTGCCAGCAGTTACGGACAGGGGGCATCAGATACGCAGTATTTT
TRBJ2-3	.	TRBV28	.	CASSPRRTDTQYF	TGTGCCAGCAGTCCACGGCGCACAGATACGCAGTATTTT
TRBJ1-1	.	TRBV7-6	.	CASSGTPGADTEAFF	TGTGCCAGCAGCGGGACCCCCGGGGCGGACACTGAAGCTTTCTTT
TRBJ2-7	few	TRBV6-1	.	CASSEARAPLYEQYF	TGTGCCAGCAGTGAAGCCAGGGCCCCTCTCTACGAGCAGTACTTC
TRBJ1-2	few	TRBV10-3	.	CAISEEGGGYGYTF	TGTGCCATCAGTGAAGAGGGAGGAGGATATGGCTACACCTTC
TRBJ1-1	.	TRBV11-2	.	CASSLKWWGTEAFF	TGTGCCAGCAGCTTAAAGTGGTGGGGGACTGAAGCTTTCTTT
TRBJ1-4	few	TRBV19	.	CASSTLPTGSNEKLFF	TGTGCCAGTAGTACCCTTCCAACAGGGTCTAATGAAAAACTGTTTTTT
TRBJ2-1	.	TRBV19	.	CASSNSDFGFEQFF	TGTGCCAGTAGTAATTCGGACTTCGGGTTTGAGCAGTTCTTC
TRBJ1-5	few	TRBV19	TRBD1	CASSLWRTGSNQPQHF	TGTGCCAGTAGTTTATGGAGGACAGGGAGCAATCAGCCCCAGCATTTT
TRBJ1-1	.	TRBV2	.	CASRGIDRLNTEAFF	TGTGCCAGCAGGGGGATCGACAGGCTCAACACTGAAGCTTTCTTT
TRBJ2-2	.	TRBV9	TRBD1	CASSGQKGAAGELFF	TGTGCCAGCAGCGGGCAGAAGGGGGCTGCCGGGGAGCTGTTTTTT